This T cell receptor beta chain originates from a study of blood T cell repertoires in COVID-19. Looking at the study overall: Sites in the United States, Italy and Spain provided acute and convalescent COVID-19 samples. Sample material is recorded as cDNA or gDNA derived from T cells, B-cell-depleted T cells, or PBMCs.

In the study's own analysis: For nucleated cells, counts were estimated from reference gene primer amplification. Here immunoSEQ multiplex PCR was the method, and the copy in TCRdb shows in-frame clones only, minus some. V, J and clone size derive from that table, while D and trimming were established from the DNA sequence. The data show approximately 140,000 clones, roughly 87% seen once. J gave up 9 bases and V 3 bases, and 10 bases lay outside the gene matches. The CDR3 sequence is 15 residues long. Germline V gene sequence: CDR1 SNHLY, CDR2 FYNNEI. The J gene is TRBJ2-7, the V gene TRBV2; the match to TRBD1 covers 11 bases. The TCR was taken from a woman aged 55 to 70 with active or convalescent COVID-19. Sequencing was carried out using peripheral blood. The CDR3 DNA follows: TGTGCCAGCAGTGACCCCCTTCGGGACAGGGGGGGGCAGTACTTC. Protein: CASSDPLRDRGGQYF.